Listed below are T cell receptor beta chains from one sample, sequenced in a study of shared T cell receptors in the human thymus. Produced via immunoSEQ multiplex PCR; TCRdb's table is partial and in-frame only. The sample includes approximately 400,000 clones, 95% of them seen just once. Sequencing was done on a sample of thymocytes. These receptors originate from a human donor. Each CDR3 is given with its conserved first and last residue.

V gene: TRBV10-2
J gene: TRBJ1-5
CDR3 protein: CASSEDETERLRQPQHF

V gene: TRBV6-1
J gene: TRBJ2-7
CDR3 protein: CASRGWGYEQYF

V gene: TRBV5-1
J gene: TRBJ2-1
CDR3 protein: CASRLTGEQFF

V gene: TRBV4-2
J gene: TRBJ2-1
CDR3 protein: CASSQARRLAGFEQFF

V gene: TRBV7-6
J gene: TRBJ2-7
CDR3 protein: CASSLATMNRGRWEQYF

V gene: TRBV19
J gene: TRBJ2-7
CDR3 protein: CASSRSRGYEQYF

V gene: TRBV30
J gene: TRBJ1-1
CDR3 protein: CAWGQGGTEAFF

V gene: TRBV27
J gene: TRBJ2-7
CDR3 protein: CASSLISGEQYF

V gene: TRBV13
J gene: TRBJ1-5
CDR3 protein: CASSLRQYQPQHF

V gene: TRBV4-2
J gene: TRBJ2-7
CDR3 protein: CASSQEGQGEPYEQYF

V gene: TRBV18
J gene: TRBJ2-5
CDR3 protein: CASTGTGTQYF

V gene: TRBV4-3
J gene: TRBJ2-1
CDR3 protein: CASSQEEDRPYNEQFF

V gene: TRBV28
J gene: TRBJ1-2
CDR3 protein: CASSPRTGTLLIANYGYTF

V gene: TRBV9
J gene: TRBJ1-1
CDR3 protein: CASSGGTANTEAFF

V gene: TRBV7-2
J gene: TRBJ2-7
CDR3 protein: CASSLRASWERAPYEQYF

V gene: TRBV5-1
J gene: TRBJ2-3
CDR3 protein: CASSFKRSGRIGDTQYF

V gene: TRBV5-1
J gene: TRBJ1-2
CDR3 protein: CASSYSTSPRDTPYSNYGYTF

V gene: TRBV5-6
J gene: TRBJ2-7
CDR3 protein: CASSFRGDQYF

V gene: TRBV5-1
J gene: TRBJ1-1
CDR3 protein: CASSLAGTGVGNTEAFF

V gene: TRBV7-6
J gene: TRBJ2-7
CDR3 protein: CASSLWPGNEQYF

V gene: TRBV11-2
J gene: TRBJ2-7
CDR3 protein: CASSLKGQPSAHEQYF

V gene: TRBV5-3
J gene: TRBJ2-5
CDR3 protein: CARSLAGTLAGRETQYF

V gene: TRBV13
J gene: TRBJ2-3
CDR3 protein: CASNPRGGLTDTQYF

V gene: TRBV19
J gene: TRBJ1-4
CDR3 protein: CASSGQGRRPTNEKLFF

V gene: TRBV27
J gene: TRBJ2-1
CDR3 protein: CASSLFSPTVFSYNEQFF

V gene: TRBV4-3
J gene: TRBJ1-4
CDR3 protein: CASSQESGKLFF

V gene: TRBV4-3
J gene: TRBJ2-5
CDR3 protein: CASSHTMETQYF

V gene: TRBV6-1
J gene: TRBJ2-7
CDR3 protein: CASDPSRGQTTEQYF

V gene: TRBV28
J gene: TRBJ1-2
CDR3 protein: CASSLYGRSSFGNYGYTF

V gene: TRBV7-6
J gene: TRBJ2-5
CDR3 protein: CASSLGGRKETQYF

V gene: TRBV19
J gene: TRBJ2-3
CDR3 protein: CASSSRWREGGDTQYF

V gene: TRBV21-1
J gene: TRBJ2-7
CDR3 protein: CASSATRLRGGF

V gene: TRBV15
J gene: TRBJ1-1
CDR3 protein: CATSRDPLKTGNTEAFF

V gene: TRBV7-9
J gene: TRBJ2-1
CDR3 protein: CASSPYSLAGGCDEQFF

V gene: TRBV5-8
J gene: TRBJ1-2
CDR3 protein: CASSRDQGPYGYTF

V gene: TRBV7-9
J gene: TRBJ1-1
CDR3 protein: CASSLALGDTEAFF

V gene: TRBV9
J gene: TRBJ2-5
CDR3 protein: CASSVGGLAGGRIQETQYF

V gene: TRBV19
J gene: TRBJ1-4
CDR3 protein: CATSPGGAPANEKLFF

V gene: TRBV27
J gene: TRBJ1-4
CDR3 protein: CASSLDRVSEKLFF

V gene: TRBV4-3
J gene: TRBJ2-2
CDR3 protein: CASSQEVTGGTNTGELFF

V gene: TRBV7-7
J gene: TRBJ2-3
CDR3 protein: CASSLEAADTQYF

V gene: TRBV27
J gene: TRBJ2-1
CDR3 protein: CASSLSSTGLDEQFF

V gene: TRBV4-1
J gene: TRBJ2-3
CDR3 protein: CASSQDRVKAGGSRWDTQYF